The next 25 T cell receptor beta chains were all read from a single sample in a study of T-cell reconstitution after alpha-beta-depleted transplantation in children. During its preparation, the TCRbeta library received unique molecular identifiers. TCRdb redid the calling of the PCR reads with MiXCR, one entry per CDR3 protein. The sample lists 350,000 to 450,000 distinct CDR3 sequences, approximately 20% occurring once. This material consisted of PBMCs from the stem cell graft donor, taken from the stem cell graft. The receptor source for this set is a human donor who donated a stem cell graft to a child with acute myeloid leukemia.

This sequence joins TRBV5-1 and TRBJ2-5; D gene uncertain. The V gene lost 0 bases and the J gene lost 10 bases, with 16 bases spanning the gap. From germline, CDR1 is SGHRS and CDR2 YFSETQ. This CDR3 contains 14 residues. This CDR3 reads CASSLGNLPFGQYF. DNA for the CDR3: TGCGCCAGCAGCTTGGGGAATCTTCCGTTTGGCCAGTACTTC.

This clonotype was seen only a few times. The chain employs TRBV18 and TRBJ2-3, with a tentative D call TRBD1 (5 bases). CDR1 is KGHSH, CDR2 LQKENI, per germline. The CDR3 consists of 16 residues. Trimming cost V 0 bases and J 2 bases, with 12 bases left between them. Here the CDR3 DNA reads TGTGCCAGCTCACCACCTCATCAGGGAACCACAGATACGCAGTATTTT. It specifies CASSPPHQGTTDTQYF.

This clonotype was seen repeatedly, ten times or more. The rearrangement uses TRBV20-1 and TRBJ2-5; no definite D call. CDR1 and CDR2 from the germline V gene are DFQATT and SNEGSKA (reference sequence). This CDR3 spans 12 amino acids. V lost 6 bases to trimming and J lost 2 bases, with 10 bases between them. CDR3 coding DNA: TGCAGTGCCAGCAGGCCTCAAGAGACCCAGTACTTC. Translated, it gives CSASRPQETQYF.

This clonotype has only a few counts. The rearrangement uses TRBV4-1 and TRBJ2-6; TRBD2 might be the D (5 bases). Germline values: CDR1 MGHRA, CDR2 YSYEKL. V was pared by 1 base and J by 0 bases, with 13 bases between. The length of the CDR3 is 18 residues. CDR3 sequence reads: CASSQVGGAPSGANVLTF. The CDR3 region has the DNA TGCGCCAGCAGCCAAGTCGGAGGCGCACCCTCTGGGGCCAACGTCCTGACTTTC.

The V gene is TRBV6-2 or TRBV6-3, the J gene TRBJ2-5; D gene unclear. CDR3 length equals 13 residues. Trimming stripped 10 bases from V and 5 bases from J, with 17 bases between. CDR1 is MNHEY, CDR2 SVGEGT, per germline. Here the CDR3 DNA reads TGTGCCACCTTGAACCGAGTTGGGGAGACCCAGTACTTC. Translated, it gives CATLNRVGETQYF.

The chain is built from TRBV18 and TRBJ2-7; D may be TRBD2 (5 bases). Deletions cut 2 bases from V and 3 bases from J, with 20 bases between. CDR3 size: 17 residues. Germline CDR1 reads KGHSH; CDR2 reads LQKENI. CDR3 bases: TGTGCCAGCTCACCAATTCCCTCGCGAGCGGATCGCTACGAGCAGTACTTC. It translates to CASSPIPSRADRYEQYF.

V usage is TRBV6-1 and J usage is TRBJ2-2; TRBD2 aligns across 15 bases. V shed 7 bases and J 4 bases; nucleotides not matched to a gene: 1. The CDR3 length is 15 residues. In germline, CDR1 is MNHNS, CDR2 SASEGT. The CDR3 DNA reads as TGTGCCAGCAAGGGACTAGCGGGAGGCACCGGGGAGCTGTTTTTT. It translates to CASKGLAGGTGELFF.

This chain connects TRBV28 to TRBJ2-7; TRBD2 matches 12 bases. Germline V gene lookup returns CDR1 MDHEN and CDR2 SYDVKM. The CDR3 extends over 15 amino acids. The trim removed 4 bases at V and 3 bases at J, leaving 4 bases unmatched. The CDR3 coding sequence is TGTGCCAGCAGTTCACTAGCGGGAGGTTTCTACGAGCAGTACTTC. This gives the protein CASSSLAGGFYEQYF.

This clonotype has ten or more counts. This chain uses TRBV20-1 with TRBJ2-7, with 9 bases fitting TRBD1. The V gene end was trimmed by 2 bases and the J gene end by 2 bases; junction bases not matched to a gene: 4. Germline V gives CDR1 DFQATT, CDR2 SNEGSKA (reference sequence). The CDR3 is 14 residues long. This CDR3 is CSARSGTGTYEQYF. As DNA, the CDR3 is TGCAGTGCTAGATCGGGGACAGGGACCTACGAGCAGTACTTC.

This clonotype was seen more than once but under ten times. CDR3 sequence reads: CASSQGVTSGISKGYEQYF. The CDR3 bases are TGCGCCAGCAGCCAAGGAGTGACTAGCGGCATTTCAAAAGGATACGAGCAGTACTTC. The chain employs TRBV4-1 and TRBJ2-7; TRBD2 matches 9 bases. Germline CDR1 is MGHRA and CDR2 is YSYEKL. The CDR3 totals 19 residues. Trimming at V came to 1 base and at J to 4 bases, leaving 17 bases not matched to a gene.

The sample holds a few counts of this clonotype. V usage is TRBV29-1 and J usage is TRBJ2-7; D perhaps matches TRBD1 (6 bases). CDR3 length: 11 residues. The germline CDR1 and CDR2 sequences are SQVTM and ANQGSEA. Trimming removed 1 base at V and 6 bases at J, with 7 bases between. CDR3 residues: CSVEVGGEQYF. In nucleotides, the CDR3 is TGCAGCGTTGAAGTAGGGGGCGAGCAGTACTTC.

This clonotype was detected many times. This chain links TRBV10-3 with TRBJ2-5; D tentatively fits TRBD1 or TRBD2 (5 bases each). The V gene lost 2 bases and the J gene lost 5 bases, with 9 bases spanning the gap. Germline assignment: CDR1 ENHRY and CDR2 SYGVKD. The CDR3 length is 13 residues. CDR3: CAISERDAETQYF. In DNA form, the CDR3 reads TGTGCCATCAGTGAGCGGGACGCCGAGACCCAGTACTTC.

This clonotype was counted between two and nine times. V is TRBV12-3 or TRBV12-4 and J is TRBJ1-4; D not resolved. CDR3 length: 16 amino acids. The germline V and J ends were trimmed by 5 bases and 5 bases, with 18 bases remaining between them. The CDR3 loop is CASSLRSSKSNEKLFF. In DNA form, the CDR3 reads TGTGCCAGCAGTCTGAGAAGTTCCAAAAGCAATGAAAAACTGTTTTTT.

This chain links TRBV20-1 with TRBJ1-4, with TRBD1 as a possible D gene (5 bases). The germline gives CDR1 DFQATT, CDR2 SNEGSKA (reference sequence). This CDR3 has 15 residues. The V and J ends lost 6 bases and 0 bases respectively, with 14 bases between them. CDR3 protein: CSAYRDWATNEKLFF. In nucleotides, the CDR3 is TGCAGTGCCTATAGGGACTGGGCAACTAATGAAAAACTGTTTTTT.

Worth noting for this clonotype: Since a much larger clone is just one base distant, this may be a read error. A read error is likely, as this CDR3 ends without the conserved phenylalanine or tryptophan. This sequence joins TRBV20-1 and TRBJ1-6, with D unresolved. V dropped 5 bases and J dropped 7 bases, with 18 bases sitting between them. This CDR3 has 15 amino acids. CDR1 DFQATT and CDR2 SNEGSKA come from the germline V gene (reference sequence). The CDR3 spells CSAPADLALNSPLHC. CDR3 coding DNA: TGCAGTGCTCCTGCCGACCTAGCCCTCAATTCACCCCTCCACTGT.

CDR3 nucleotides: TGTGCCACCAGCAGAGCCCAGCTCTATGGCTACACCTTC. It translates to CATSRAQLYGYTF. The genes are TRBV15 and TRBJ1-2; no clear D gene. V lost 1 base and J lost 4, with 7 bases in between. Germline CDR1 LNHNV, CDR2 YYDKDF (reference sequence). This CDR3 region has 13 residues.

This clonotype occurred a few times. This rearrangement joins TRBV7-2 to TRBJ1-2; D remains ambiguous. V gave up 3 bases and J gave up 0 bases, with 14 bases separating them. The CDR3 totals 16 residues. Germline V gene data show CDR1 as SGHTA and CDR2 as FQGNSA. CDR3 nucleotide sequence: TGTGCCAGCAGCTTTCCGAGGCAGGAAGCTAACTATGGCTACACCTTC. It translates to CASSFPRQEANYGYTF.

The chain couples TRBV5-1 to TRBJ2-2; a weak D match, TRBD1 (5 bases). The CDR3 is 15 amino acids. The germline V gene has CDR1 SGHRS and CDR2 YFSETQ. Trimming stripped 1 base from V and 0 bases from J, with 7 bases between. CDR3 residues: CASSLRQSNTGELFF. In nucleotides, the CDR3 is TGCGCCAGCAGCTTGAGACAGTCGAACACCGGGGAGCTGTTTTTT.

The V and J genes are TRBV6-1 and TRBJ1-2; D might be TRBD1 (5 bases). Trimming removed 5 bases from V and 0 bases from J, with 10 bases in between. The CDR3 is made up of 14 amino acids. Germline assignment: CDR1 MNHNS and CDR2 SASEGT. CDR3 DNA sequence: TGTGCCAGCAGTCCCCGGGACGCTAACTATGGCTACACCTTC. It encodes CASSPRDANYGYTF.

This clonotype was seen at least ten times. This chain links TRBV5-1 with TRBJ2-1; D unresolved. This CDR3 spans 13 amino acids. V was shortened by 4 bases and J by 7 bases, with 12 bases between the two germline ends. CDR1 SGHRS and CDR2 YFSETQ come from the germline V gene. CDR3: CASSPPSGNEQFF. The CDR3 nucleotides read TGCGCCAGCAGCCCACCTTCGGGTAATGAGCAGTTCTTC.

This clonotype has a count of ten or more. The J gene is TRBJ1-4, the V gene TRBV20-1; 7 bases line up with TRBD1. The length of the CDR3 is 15 residues. The ends lost 3 bases at V and 3 bases at J; junction bases unmatched: 7. From germline, CDR1 is DFQATT and CDR2 SNEGSKA (reference sequence). The CDR3 protein is CSASDFRGANEKLFF. In nucleotides, the CDR3 is TGCAGTGCTAGTGACTTCAGGGGGGCTAATGAAAAACTGTTTTTT.

V is TRBV7-3 and J is TRBJ1-1; D remains unclear. V was shortened by 8 bases and J by 1 base, with 11 bases between the two germline ends. Germline-derived CDR1 and CDR2 are SGHTA and FQGTGA. The CDR3 consists of 13 residues. This chain's CDR3 is CASGYDSNTEAFF. CDR3 coding DNA: TGTGCCAGCGGCTATGACTCGAACACTGAAGCTTTCTTT.

The chain couples TRBV4-1 to TRBJ2-1; D might be TRBD2 (5 bases). Deletions cut 2 bases from V and 6 bases from J, with 8 bases between. There are 13 residues in the CDR3. Germline assignment: CDR1 MGHRA and CDR2 YSYEKL. CDR3 region: CASSQTRSNEQFF. The CDR3 nucleotides are TGCGCCAGCAGCCAAACTAGATCCAATGAGCAGTTCTTC.

This clonotype occurred many times. The genes are TRBV6-5 and TRBJ1-4; D remains unclear. CDR1 is MNHEY, CDR2 SVGAGI, per germline. The CDR3 contains 16 residues. Trimming removed 6 bases at V and 3 bases at J, with 17 bases between. CDR3 bases: TGTGCCAGCAGCCCGGCCAAGTCGGTCGCTAATGAAAAACTGTTTTTT. This encodes CASSPAKSVANEKLFF.

This clonotype was detected many times. J is TRBJ2-1 and V is TRBV12-3 or TRBV12-4; a possible D gene is TRBD2 (5 bases). This CDR3 has 13 amino acids. V lost 5 bases and J 6 bases, leaving 11 bases between the germline ends. The CDR3 protein is CASSPGLGNEQFF. CDR3 nucleotide sequence: TGTGCCAGCAGTCCCGGACTTGGCAATGAGCAGTTCTTC.